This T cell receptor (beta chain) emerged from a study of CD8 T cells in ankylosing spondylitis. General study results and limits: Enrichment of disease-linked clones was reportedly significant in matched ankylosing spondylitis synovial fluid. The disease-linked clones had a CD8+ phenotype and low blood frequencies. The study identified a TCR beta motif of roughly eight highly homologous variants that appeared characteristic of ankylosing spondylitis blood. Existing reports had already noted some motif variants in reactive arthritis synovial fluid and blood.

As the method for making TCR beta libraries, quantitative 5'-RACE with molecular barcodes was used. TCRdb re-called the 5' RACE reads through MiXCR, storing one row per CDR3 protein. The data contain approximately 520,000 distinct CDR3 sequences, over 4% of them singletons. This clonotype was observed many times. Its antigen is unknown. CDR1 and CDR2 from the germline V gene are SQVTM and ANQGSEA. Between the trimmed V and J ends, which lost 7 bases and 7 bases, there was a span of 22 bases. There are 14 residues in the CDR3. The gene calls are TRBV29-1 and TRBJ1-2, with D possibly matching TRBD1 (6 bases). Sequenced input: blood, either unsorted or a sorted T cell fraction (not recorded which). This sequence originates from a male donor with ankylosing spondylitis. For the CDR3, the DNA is TGCAGCGATCATGCGGGGGCCGGCTCACCTGGCTACACCTTC. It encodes CSDHAGAGSPGYTF.